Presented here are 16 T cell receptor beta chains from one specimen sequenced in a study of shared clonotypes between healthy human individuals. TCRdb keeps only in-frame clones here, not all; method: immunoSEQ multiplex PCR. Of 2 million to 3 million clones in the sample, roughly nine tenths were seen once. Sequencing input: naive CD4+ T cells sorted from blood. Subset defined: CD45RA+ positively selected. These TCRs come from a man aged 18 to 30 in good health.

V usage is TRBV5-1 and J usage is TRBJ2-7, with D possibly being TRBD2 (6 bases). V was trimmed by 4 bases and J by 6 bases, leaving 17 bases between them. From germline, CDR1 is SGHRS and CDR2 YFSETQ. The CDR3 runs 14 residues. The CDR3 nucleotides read TGCGCCAGCAGCCCTGTTTGGGGGGATGGCGAGCAGTACTTC. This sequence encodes CASSPVWGDGEQYF.

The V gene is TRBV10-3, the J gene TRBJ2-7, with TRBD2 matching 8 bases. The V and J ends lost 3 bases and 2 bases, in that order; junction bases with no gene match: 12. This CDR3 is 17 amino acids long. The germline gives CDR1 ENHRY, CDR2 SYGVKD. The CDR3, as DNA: TGTGCCATCAGTGATACGACCATACTAGCGGATACCTACGAGCAGTACTTC. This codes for CAISDTTILADTYEQYF.

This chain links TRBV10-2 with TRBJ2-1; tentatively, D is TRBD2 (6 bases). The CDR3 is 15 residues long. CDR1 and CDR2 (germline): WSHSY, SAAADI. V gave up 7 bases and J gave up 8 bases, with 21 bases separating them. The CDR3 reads CASTLRDSPFDEQFF. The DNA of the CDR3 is TGCGCCAGCACTCTCCGGGACTCGCCTTTCGATGAGCAGTTCTTC.

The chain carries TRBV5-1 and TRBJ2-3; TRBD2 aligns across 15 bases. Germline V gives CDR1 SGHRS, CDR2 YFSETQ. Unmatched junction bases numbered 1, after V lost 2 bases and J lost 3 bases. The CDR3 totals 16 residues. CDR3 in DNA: TGCGCCAGCAGCTTTGGGACTAGCGGGAGGACAGATACGCAGTATTTT. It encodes CASSFGTSGRTDTQYF.

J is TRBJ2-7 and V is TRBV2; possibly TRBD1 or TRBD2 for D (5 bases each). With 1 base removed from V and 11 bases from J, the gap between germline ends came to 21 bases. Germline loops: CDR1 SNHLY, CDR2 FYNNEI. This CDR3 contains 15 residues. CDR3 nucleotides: TGTGCCAGCAGTGAAGAGGAGCCTCTTGGGGACGGGGAGTACTTC. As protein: CASSEEEPLGDGEYF.

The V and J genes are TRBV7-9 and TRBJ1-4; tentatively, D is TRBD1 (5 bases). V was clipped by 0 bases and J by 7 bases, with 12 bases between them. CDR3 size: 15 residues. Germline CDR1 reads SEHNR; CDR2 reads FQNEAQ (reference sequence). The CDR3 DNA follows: TGTGCCAGCAGCTTAGCCCTGGGGGTTCGTGAAAAACTGTTTTTT. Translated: CASSLALGVREKLFF.

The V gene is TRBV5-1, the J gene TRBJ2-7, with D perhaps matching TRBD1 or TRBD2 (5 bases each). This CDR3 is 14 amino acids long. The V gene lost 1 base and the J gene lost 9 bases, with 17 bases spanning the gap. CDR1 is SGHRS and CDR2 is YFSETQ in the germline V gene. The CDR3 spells CASSLRSGSRVQYF. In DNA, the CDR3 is TGCGCCAGCAGCTTGCGGTCAGGGAGTAGAGTGCAGTACTTC.

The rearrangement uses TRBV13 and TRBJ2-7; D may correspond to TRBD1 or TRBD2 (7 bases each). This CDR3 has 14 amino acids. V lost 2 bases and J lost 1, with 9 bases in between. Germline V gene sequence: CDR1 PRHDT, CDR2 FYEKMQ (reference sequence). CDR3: CASSLQGGSYEQYF. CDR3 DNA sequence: TGTGCCAGCAGCTTACAGGGGGGGTCCTACGAGCAGTACTTC.

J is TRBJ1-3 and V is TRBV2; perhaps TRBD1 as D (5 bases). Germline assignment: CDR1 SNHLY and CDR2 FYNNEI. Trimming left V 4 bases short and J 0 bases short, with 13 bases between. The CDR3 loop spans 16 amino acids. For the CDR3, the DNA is TGTGCCAGCAGTGGTAGGGACGGTTTCTCTGGAAACACCATATATTTT. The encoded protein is CASSGRDGFSGNTIYF.

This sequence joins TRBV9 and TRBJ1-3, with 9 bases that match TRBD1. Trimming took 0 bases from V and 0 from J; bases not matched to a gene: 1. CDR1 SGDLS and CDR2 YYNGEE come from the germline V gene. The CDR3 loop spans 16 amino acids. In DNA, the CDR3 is TGTGCCAGCAGCGTAGGGGACAGGGCCTCTGGAAACACCATATATTTT. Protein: CASSVGDRASGNTIYF. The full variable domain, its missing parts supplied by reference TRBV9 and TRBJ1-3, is DSGVTQTPKHLITATGQRVTLRCSPRSGDLSVYWYQQSLDQGLQFLIQYYNGEERAKGNILERFSAQQFPDLHSELNLSSLELGDSALYFCASSVGDRASGNTIYFGEGSWLTVV.

The CDR3 sequence: CASSWRNTGELFF. The CDR3 region has the DNA TGTGCCAGTAGTTGGCGGAACACCGGGGAGCTGTTTTTT. V usage is TRBV19 and J usage is TRBJ2-2, with unresolved D. Looked up from germline, CDR1 is LNHDA and CDR2 is SQIVND (reference sequence). The CDR3 is 13 residues long. With 5 bases removed from V and 1 base from J, the gap between germline ends came to 5 bases.

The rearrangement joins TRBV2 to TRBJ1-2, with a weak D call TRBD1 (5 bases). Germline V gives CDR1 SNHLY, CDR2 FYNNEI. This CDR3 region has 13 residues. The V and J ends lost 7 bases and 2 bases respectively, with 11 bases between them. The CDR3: CASKGLRNYGYTF. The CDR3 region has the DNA TGTGCCAGCAAGGGGCTCCGGAACTATGGCTACACCTTC.

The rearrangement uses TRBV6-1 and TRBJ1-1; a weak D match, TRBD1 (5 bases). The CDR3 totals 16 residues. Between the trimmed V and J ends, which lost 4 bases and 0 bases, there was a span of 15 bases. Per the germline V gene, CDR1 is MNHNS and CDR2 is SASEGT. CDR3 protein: CASSGDRRVLNTEAFF. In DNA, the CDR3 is TGTGCCAGCAGTGGAGACAGAAGAGTTTTGAACACTGAAGCTTTCTTT.

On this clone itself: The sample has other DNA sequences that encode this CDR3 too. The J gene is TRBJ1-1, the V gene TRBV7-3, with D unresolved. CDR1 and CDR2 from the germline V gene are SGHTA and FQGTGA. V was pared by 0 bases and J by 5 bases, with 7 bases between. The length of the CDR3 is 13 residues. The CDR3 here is CASSLTPGTEAFF. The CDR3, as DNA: TGTGCCAGCAGCTTAACGCCTGGGACTGAAGCTTTCTTT.

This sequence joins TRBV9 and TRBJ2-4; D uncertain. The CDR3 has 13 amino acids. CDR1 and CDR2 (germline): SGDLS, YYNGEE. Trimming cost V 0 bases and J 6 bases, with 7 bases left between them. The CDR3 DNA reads TGTGCCAGCAGCGTAGGAGAGCTAAACATTCAGTACTTC. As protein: CASSVGELNIQYF.

The CDR3 DNA sequence: TGTGCCAGCAGACCGGGGGGCGGTAATGGCTACACCTTC. Translated: CASRPGGGNGYTF. The chain employs TRBV27 and TRBJ1-2, with a tentative D call TRBD1 (6 bases). Trimming stripped 6 bases from V and 6 bases from J, with 14 bases between. The CDR3 length is 13 residues. In germline, CDR1 is MNHEY, CDR2 SMNVEV (reference sequence).